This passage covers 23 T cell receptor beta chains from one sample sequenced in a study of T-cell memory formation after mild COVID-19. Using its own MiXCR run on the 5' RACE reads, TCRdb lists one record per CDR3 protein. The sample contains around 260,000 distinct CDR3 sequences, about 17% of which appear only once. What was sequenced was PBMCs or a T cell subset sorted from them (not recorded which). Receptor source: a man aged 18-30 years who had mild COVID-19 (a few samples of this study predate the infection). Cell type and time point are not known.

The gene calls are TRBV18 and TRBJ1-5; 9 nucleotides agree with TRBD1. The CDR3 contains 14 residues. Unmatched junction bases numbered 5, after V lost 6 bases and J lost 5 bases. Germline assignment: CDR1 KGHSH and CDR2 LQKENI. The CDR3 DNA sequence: TGTGCCAGCTCGGCTAGACAGGGGGATCAGCCCCAGCATTTT. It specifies CASSARQGDQPQHF.

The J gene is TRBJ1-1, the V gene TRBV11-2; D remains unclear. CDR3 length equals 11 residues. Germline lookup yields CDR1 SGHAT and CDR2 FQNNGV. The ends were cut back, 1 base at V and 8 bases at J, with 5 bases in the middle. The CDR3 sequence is CASSLAEEAFF. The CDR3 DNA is TGTGCCAGCAGCTTAGCAGAAGAAGCTTTCTTT.

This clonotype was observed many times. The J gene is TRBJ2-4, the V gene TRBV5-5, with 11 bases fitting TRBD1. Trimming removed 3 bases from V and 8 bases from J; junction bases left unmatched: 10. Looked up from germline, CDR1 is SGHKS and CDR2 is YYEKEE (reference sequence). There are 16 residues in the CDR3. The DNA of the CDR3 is TGTGCCAGCAGCTCTAGGACAGGGGGCAAAGGAGACATTCAGTACTTC. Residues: CASSSRTGGKGDIQYF.

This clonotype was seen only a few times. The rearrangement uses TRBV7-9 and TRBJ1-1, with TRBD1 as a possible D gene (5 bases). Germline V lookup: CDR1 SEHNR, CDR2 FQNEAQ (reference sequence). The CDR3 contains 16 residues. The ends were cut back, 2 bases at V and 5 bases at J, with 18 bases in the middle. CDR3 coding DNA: TGTGCCAGCAGCTTATCACCGGGACTTCGACGTACTGAAGCTTTCTTT. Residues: CASSLSPGLRRTEAFF.

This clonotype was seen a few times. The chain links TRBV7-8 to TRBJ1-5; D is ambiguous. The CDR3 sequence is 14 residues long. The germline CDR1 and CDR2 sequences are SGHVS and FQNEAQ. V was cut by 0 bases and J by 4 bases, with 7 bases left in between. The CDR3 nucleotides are TGTGCCAGCAGCTTAGCCCGGGAGAATCAGCCCCAGCATTTT. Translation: CASSLARENQPQHF.

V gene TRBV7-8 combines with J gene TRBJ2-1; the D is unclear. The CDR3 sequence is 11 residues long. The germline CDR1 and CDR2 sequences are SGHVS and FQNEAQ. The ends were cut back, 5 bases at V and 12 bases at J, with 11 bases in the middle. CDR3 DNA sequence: TGTGCCAGCAGCCCCCGCGGCGTGCAGTTCTTC. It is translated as CASSPRGVQFF.

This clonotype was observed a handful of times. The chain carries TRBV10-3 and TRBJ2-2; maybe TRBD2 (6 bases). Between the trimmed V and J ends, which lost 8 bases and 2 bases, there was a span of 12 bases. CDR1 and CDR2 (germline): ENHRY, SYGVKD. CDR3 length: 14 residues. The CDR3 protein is CAIGLTRNTGELFF. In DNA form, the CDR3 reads TGTGCCATCGGCTTGACTAGAAACACCGGGGAGCTGTTTTTT.

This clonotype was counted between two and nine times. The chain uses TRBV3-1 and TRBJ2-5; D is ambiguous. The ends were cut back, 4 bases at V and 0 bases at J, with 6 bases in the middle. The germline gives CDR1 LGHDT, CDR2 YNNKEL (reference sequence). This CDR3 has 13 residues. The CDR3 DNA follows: TGTGCCAGCAGCCTCCTAGACCAAGAGACCCAGTACTTC. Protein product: CASSLLDQETQYF.

The DNA for the CDR3 is TGTGCCAGCAGACCCGGGACAGACGCTTTCTTT. It specifies CASRPGTDAFF. V usage is TRBV2 and J usage is TRBJ1-1; 7 nucleotides align to TRBD1. This CDR3 is 11 amino acids long. Germline V gene lookup returns CDR1 SNHLY and CDR2 FYNNEI. V shed 6 bases and J 11 bases; nucleotides not matched to a gene: 6.

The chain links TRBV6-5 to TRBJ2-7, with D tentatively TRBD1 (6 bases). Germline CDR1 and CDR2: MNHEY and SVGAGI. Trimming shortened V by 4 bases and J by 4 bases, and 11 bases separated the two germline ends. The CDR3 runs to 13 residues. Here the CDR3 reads CASSSRGWYEQYF. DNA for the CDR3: TGTGCCAGCAGTTCCAGGGGCTGGTACGAGCAGTACTTC.

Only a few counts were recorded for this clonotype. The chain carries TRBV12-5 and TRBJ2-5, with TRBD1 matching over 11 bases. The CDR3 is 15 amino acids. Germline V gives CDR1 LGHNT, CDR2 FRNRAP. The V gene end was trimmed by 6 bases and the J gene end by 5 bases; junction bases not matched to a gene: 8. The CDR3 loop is CASGTGTGGEETQYF. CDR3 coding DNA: TGTGCTAGTGGAACCGGGACAGGGGGTGAGGAGACCCAGTACTTC.

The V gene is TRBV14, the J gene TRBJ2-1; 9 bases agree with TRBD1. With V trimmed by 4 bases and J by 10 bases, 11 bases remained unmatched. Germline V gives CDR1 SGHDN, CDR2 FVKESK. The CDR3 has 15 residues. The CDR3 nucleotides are TGTGCCAGCAGCCTCGTCCCGGGACAGGGTATAGAGCAGTTCTTC. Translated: CASSLVPGQGIEQFF. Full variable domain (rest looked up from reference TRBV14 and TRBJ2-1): EAGVTQFPSHSVIEKGQTVTLRCDPISGHDNLYWYRRVMGKEIKFLLHFVKESKQDESGMPNNRFLAERTGGTYSTLKVQPAELEDSGVYFCASSLVPGQGIEQFFGPGTRLTVL.

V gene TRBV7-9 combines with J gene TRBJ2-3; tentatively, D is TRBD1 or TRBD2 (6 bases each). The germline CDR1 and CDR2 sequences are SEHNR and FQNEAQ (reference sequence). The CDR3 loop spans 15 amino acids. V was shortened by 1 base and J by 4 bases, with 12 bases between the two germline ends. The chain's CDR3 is CASSLVPGASDTQYF. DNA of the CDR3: TGTGCCAGCAGCTTAGTCCCGGGGGCATCAGATACGCAGTATTTT.

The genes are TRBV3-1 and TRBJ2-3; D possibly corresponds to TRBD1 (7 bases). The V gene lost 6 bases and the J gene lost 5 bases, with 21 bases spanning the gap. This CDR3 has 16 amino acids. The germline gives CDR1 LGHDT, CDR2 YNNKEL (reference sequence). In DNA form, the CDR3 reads TGTGCCAGCAGGCAGCAGGGGGGCCTCCAGGGAGATACGCAGTATTTT. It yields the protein CASRQQGGLQGDTQYF.

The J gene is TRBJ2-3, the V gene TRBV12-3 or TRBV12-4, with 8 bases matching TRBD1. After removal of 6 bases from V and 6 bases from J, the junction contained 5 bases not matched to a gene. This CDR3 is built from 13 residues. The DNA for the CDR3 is TGTGCCAGCAGACACCAGGGGGCGGATACGCAGTATTTT. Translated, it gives CASRHQGADTQYF.

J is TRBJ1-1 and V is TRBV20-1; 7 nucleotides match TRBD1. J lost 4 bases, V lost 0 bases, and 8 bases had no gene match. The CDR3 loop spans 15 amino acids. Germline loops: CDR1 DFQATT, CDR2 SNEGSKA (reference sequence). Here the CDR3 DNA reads TGCAGTGCTAGAGATCGCAACAGGGGAAGCACTGAAGCTTTCTTT. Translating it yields CSARDRNRGSTEAFF.

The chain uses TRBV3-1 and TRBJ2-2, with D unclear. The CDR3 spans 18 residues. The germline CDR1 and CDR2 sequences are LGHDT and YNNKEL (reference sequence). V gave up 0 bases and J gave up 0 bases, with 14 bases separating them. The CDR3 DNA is TGTGCCAGCAGCCAAGAATCTAAAGGCGACCCGAACACCGGGGAGCTGTTTTTT. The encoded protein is CASSQESKGDPNTGELFF.

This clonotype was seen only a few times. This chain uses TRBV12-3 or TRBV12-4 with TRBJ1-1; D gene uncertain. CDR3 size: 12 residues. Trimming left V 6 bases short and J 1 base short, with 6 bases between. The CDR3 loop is CASSRWNTEAFF. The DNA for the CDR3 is TGTGCCAGCAGCCGATGGAACACTGAAGCTTTCTTT.

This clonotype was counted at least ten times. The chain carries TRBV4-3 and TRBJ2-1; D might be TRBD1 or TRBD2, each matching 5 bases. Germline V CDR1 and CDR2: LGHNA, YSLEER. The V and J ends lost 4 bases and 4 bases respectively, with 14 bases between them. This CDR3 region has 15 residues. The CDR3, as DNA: TGCGCCAGCAGCCCTGGGACGGCCAGGTACAATGAGCAGTTCTTC. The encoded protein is CASSPGTARYNEQFF.

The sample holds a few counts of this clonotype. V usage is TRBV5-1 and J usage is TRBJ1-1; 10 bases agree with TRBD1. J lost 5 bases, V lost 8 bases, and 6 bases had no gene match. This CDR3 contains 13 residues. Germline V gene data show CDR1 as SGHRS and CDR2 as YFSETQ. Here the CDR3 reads CASRDRGRTEAFF. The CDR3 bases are TGCGCCAGTCGGGACAGGGGTCGGACTGAAGCTTTCTTT.

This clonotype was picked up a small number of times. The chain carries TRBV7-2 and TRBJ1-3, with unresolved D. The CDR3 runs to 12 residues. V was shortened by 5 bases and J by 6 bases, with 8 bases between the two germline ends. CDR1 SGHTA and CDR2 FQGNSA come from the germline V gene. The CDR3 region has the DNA TGTGCCAGCAGCACGGTGAAAAACACCATATATTTT. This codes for CASSTVKNTIYF.

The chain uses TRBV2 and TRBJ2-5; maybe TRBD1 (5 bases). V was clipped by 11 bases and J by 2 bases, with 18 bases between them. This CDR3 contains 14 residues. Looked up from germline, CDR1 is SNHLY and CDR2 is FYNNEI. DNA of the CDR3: TGTGCCGGCCGCGACAGTTCCTCACAAGAGACCCAGTACTTC. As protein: CAGRDSSSQETQYF.

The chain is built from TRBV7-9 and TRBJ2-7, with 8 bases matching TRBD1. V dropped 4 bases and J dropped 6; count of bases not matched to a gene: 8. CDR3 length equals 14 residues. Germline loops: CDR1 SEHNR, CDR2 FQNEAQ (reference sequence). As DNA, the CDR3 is TGTGCCAGCAGCTCCTGGACAGGGTCCAGCGAGCAGTACTTC. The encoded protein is CASSSWTGSSEQYF.